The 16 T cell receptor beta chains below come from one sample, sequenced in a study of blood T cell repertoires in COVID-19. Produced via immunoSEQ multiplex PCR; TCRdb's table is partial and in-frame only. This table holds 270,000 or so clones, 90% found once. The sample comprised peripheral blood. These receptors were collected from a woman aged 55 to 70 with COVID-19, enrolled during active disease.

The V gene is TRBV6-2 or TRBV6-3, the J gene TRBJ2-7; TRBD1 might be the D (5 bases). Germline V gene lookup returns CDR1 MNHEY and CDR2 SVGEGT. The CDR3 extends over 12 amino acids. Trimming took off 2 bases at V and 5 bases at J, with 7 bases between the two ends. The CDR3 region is CASSYPRDEQYF. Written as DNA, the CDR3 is TGTGCCAGCAGTTACCCCAGGGACGAGCAGTACTTC.

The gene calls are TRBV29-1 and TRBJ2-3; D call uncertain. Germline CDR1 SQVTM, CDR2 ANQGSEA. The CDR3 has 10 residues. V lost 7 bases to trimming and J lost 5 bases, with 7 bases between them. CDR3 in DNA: TGCAGCGGAACCGGAGATACGCAGTATTTT. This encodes CSGTGDTQYF.

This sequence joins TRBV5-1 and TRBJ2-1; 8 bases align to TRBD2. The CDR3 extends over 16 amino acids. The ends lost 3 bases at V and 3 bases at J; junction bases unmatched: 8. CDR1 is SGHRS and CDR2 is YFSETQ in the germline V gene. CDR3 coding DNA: TGCGCCAGCAGCTCCTTCCGGGGGGGCGGCTACAATGAGCAGTTCTTC. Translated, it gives CASSSFRGGGYNEQFF.

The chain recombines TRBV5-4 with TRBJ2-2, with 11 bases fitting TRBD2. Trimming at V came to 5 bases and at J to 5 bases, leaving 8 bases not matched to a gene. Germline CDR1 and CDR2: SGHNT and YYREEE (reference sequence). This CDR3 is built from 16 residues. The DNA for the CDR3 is TGTGCCAGCAGTCAGCTAGCGGGGGGAAGGACCGGGGAGCTGTTTTTT. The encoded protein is CASSQLAGGRTGELFF.

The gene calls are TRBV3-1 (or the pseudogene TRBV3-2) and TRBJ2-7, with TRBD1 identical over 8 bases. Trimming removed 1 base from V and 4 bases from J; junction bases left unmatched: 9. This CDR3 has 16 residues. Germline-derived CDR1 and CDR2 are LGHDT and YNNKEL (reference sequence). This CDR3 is CASSQGAAGGVYEQYF. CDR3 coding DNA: TGTGCCAGCAGCCAAGGGGCGGCAGGGGGCGTGTACGAGCAGTACTTC.

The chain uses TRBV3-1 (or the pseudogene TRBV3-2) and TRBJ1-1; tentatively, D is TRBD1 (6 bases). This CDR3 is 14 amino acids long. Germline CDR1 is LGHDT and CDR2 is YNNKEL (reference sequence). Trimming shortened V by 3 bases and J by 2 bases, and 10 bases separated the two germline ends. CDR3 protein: CASSQLRGNTEAFF. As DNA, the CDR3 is TGTGCCAGCAGCCAGCTCAGGGGTAACACTGAAGCTTTCTTT.

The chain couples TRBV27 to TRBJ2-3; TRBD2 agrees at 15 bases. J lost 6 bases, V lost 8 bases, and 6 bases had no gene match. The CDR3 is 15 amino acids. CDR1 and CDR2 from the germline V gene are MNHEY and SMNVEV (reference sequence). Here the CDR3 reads CASSGLAGGRDTQYF. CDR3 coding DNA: TGTGCCAGCTCCGGACTAGCGGGGGGGCGCGATACGCAGTATTTT.

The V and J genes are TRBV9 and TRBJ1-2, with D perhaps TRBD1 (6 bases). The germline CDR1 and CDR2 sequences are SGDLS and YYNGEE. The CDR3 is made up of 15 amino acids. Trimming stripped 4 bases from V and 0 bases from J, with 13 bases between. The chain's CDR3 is CASSPSTGTNYGYTF. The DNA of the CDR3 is TGTGCCAGCAGCCCTTCGACAGGTACTAACTATGGCTACACCTTC. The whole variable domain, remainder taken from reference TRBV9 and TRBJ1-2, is DSGVTQTPKHLITATGQRVTLRCSPRSGDLSVYWYQQSLDQGLQFLIQYYNGEERAKGNILERFSAQQFPDLHSELNLSSLELGDSALYFCASSPSTGTNYGYTFGSGTRLTVV.

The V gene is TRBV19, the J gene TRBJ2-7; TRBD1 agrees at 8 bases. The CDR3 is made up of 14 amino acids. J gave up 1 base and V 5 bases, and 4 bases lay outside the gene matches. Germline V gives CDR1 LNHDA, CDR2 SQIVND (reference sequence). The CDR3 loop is CASSPWDRSYEQYF. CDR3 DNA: TGTGCCAGTAGTCCCTGGGACAGGTCCTACGAGCAGTACTTC.

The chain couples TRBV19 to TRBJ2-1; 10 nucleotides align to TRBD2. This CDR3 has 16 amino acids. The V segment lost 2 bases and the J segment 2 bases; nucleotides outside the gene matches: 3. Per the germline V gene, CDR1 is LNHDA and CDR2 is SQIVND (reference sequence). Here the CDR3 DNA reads TGTGCCAGTAGTATAAGAGCGGGGGGGCCCTACAATGAGCAGTTCTTC. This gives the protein CASSIRAGGPYNEQFF.

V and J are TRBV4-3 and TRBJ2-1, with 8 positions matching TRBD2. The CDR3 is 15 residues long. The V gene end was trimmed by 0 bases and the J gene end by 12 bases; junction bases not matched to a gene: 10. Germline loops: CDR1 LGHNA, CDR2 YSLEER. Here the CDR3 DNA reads TGCGCCAGCAGCCAAGATATCAGCGGGGGCTTTGGGCAGTTCTTC. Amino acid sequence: CASSQDISGGFGQFF.

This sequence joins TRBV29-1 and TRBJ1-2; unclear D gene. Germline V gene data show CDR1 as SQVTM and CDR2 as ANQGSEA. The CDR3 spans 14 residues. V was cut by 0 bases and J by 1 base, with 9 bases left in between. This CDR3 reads CSVEEYRNNYGYTF. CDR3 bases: TGCAGCGTTGAAGAATACAGAAATAACTATGGCTACACCTTC.

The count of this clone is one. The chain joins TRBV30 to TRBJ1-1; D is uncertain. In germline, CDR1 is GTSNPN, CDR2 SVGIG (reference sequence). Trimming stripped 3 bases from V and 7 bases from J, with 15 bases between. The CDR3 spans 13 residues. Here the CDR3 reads CAWSAARVFEAFF. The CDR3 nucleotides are TGTGCCTGGAGCGCCGCCCGGGTCTTTGAAGCTTTCTTT.

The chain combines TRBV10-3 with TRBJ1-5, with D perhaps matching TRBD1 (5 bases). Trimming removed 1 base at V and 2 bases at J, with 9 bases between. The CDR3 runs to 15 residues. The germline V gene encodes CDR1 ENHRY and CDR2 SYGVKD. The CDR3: CAISEWGEGNQPQHF. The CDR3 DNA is TGTGCCATCAGTGAGTGGGGGGAGGGCAATCAGCCCCAGCATTTT.

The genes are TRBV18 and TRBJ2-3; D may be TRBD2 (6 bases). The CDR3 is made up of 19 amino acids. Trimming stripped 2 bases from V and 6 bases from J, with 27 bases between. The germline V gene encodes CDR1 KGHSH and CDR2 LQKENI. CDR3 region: CASSPTKGQGGTTTDTQYF. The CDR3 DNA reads TGTGCCAGCTCACCAACGAAGGGCCAGGGAGGAACTACAACCGATACGCAGTATTTT.

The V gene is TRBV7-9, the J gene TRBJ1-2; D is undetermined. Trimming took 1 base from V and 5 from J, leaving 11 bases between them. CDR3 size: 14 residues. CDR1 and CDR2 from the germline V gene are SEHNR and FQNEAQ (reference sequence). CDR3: CASSLGSSRYGYTF. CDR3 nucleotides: TGTGCCAGCAGCTTAGGGAGCTCTCGGTATGGCTACACCTTC. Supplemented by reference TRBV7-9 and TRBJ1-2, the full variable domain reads DTGVSQNPRHKITKRGQNVTFRCDPISEHNRLYWYRQTLGQGPEFLTYFQNEAQLEKSRLLSDRFSAERPKGSFSTLEIQRTEQGDSAMYLCASSLGSSRYGYTFGSGTRLTVV.